Following are 7 T cell receptor beta chains from one sample sequenced in a study of blood T cells in healthy people across ages. It was with a sample-barcoded 5' primer and a J-beta primer mix that a second PCR of roughly 6 to 11 cycles was run. TCRdb redid the calling of the 5' RACE reads with MiXCR, one entry per CDR3 protein. The data show 450,000 to 600,000 distinct CDR3 sequences, roughly a quarter seen once. These data were also filed under a second study, of T cells of mothers and their children.

Material for sequencing was blood. Every receptor here comes from a boy aged 2 to 10 in good health.

This clonotype was counted only a few times. V and J are TRBV7-2 and TRBJ2-5; possible D gene TRBD2, 5 bases. V lost 10 bases, J lost 2 bases, and 20 bases lay in between. Looked up from germline, CDR1 is SGHTA and CDR2 is FQGNSA. The CDR3 is 15 residues long. CDR3 in amino acids: CATNWGATFQETQYF. The CDR3 nucleotides read TGTGCCACGAATTGGGGAGCTACCTTTCAAGAGACCCAGTACTTC.

This clonotype was seen a few times. This chain connects TRBV29-1 to TRBJ2-5; TRBD2 aligns across 7 bases. The J call is in doubt because the DNA end fits TRBJ2-1 better. CDR1 SQVTM and CDR2 ANQGSEA come from the germline V gene. The CDR3 totals 13 residues. CDR3 sequence: CSAGSVAGIEQFF. The CDR3, as DNA: TGCAGCGCTGGTTCGGTAGCGGGTATTGAGCAGTTCTTC.

The rearrangement uses TRBV29-1 and TRBJ2-2; D unclear. The germline V and J ends were trimmed by 1 base and 4 bases, with 7 bases remaining between them. Germline V gives CDR1 SQVTM, CDR2 ANQGSEA. CDR3 length: 13 residues. CDR3 protein: CSVEVQITGELFF. The CDR3 nucleotides are TGCAGCGTTGAAGTACAAATCACCGGGGAGCTGTTTTTT.

This rearrangement joins TRBV4-3 to TRBJ2-5; D remains unclear. Germline CDR1 is LGHNA and CDR2 is YSLEER. Trimming cost V 1 base and J 4 bases, with 16 bases left between them. This CDR3 has 16 amino acids. The CDR3 loop reads CASSQGAGVGSETQYF. The CDR3 bases are TGCGCCAGCAGCCAAGGGGCTGGTGTGGGGTCAGAGACCCAGTACTTC.

This clonotype was seen more than once but under ten times. The rearrangement uses TRBV19 and TRBJ2-7, with D possibly being TRBD2 (5 bases). Germline V gives CDR1 LNHDA, CDR2 SQIVND (reference sequence). The V end was cut by 6 bases, the J end by 2 bases, with 14 bases between. The CDR3 length is 14 residues. The CDR3 nucleotides are TGTGCCAGTAGAGCGAGTGGAGGAGCCTACGAGCAGTACTTC. It is translated as CASRASGGAYEQYF.

The J gene is TRBJ2-5, the V gene TRBV5-8; no reliable D call. There are 15 residues in the CDR3. The germline V gene encodes CDR1 SGHTS and CDR2 YDEGEE. V lost 1 base, J lost 0 bases, and 10 bases lay in between. The CDR3 spells CASSLITAYQETQYF. In DNA, the CDR3 is TGTGCCAGCAGCTTGATCACAGCTTACCAAGAGACCCAGTACTTC.

The chain has TRBV7-2 and TRBJ2-2; TRBD1 aligns across 9 bases. This CDR3 region has 16 residues. The junction had 9 bases not matched to a gene; V was cut back by 5 bases and J by 5 bases. Germline V gene lookup returns CDR1 SGHTA and CDR2 FQGNSA. CDR3 sequence (DNA): TGTGCCAGCAGCCCGAGGACAGGGGTGAGGACCGGGGAGCTGTTTTTT. It translates to CASSPRTGVRTGELFF.